Listed below are T cell receptor beta chains from one sample, sequenced in a study of blood T cell repertoires in COVID-19. Profiled with immunoSEQ multiplex PCR; TCRdb holds only in-frame clones, not every one. Of approximately 140,000 clones listed, 70% to 90% are singletons. Sequencing was carried out using PBMCs or T cells enriched from blood (not recorded which). Source of these receptors: a woman aged 45-60 years who had recovered from COVID-19. Both conserved end residues are part of each CDR3.

>TRBV5-8
CASSLARAFF
>TRBV12-3/TRBV12-4
CASIGEGYGYTF
>TRBV5-6
CASSLSVYNSPLHF
>TRBV7-3
CASSQAAGGLAGELFF
>TRBV7-9
CASIPAQGAGEKLFF
>TRBV7-9
CASSLMRDETQYF
>TRBV6-1
CAATTGLAAYEQYF
>TRBV6-5
CASSYFAGVEDTQYF
>TRBV5-1
CASSSGREGGTEAFF
>TRBV7-9
CASSPTGHITANMNTEAFF